This T cell receptor beta chain was found in a study of shared clonotypes between healthy human individuals. Study overall: Contributing individuals were a couple of females and three males aged 18 to 49.

V dropped 2 bases and J dropped 3 bases, with 18 bases sitting between them. This CDR3 spans 17 amino acids. CDR1 is SEHNR and CDR2 is FQNEAQ in the germline V gene (reference sequence). CD45RO-negative, CCR7-positively selected cells formed the naive CD8 fraction, excluding terminally differentiated effector memory CD45RA+ cells. Data came from immunoSEQ multiplex PCR; TCRdb stores just in-frame clones and leaves some out. The sample has a few million clones; just over 90% are singletons. This TCR came from a man between 18 and 29 years old in good health. Some clones in this sample may be carry-over from other donors' samples. Source material: naive CD8+ T cells from PBMCs. This chain uses TRBV7-9 with TRBJ2-3, with D perhaps TRBD1 or TRBD2 (6 bases each). The CDR3 DNA reads as TGTGCCAGCAGCTTAACAGGGACTCCCCAATGGACAGATACGCAGTATTTT. This encodes CASSLTGTPQWTDTQYF. Full variable domain (remainder filled in from reference TRBV7-9 and TRBJ2-3): DTGVSQNPRHKITKRGQNVTFRCDPISEHNRLYWYRQTLGQGPEFLTYFQNEAQLEKSRLLSDRFSAERPKGSFSTLEIQRTEQGDSAMYLCASSLTGTPQWTDTQYFGPGTRLTVL.